Below, one TCR beta chain is given with its context. What antigen it recognizes has not been identified. No much larger clone is present one base from it, and per-base qualities are unavailable. The roughly 39 donors, aged about 6 to 100 years, were systemically healthy Caucasian individuals from Russia. Each donor gave around 9 milliliters of peripheral blood, collected into EDTA-treated Vacutainer tubes. Ficoll-Paque density-gradient centrifugation was used to isolate PBMCs, with at least 6 million obtained per sample. Trizol reagent was used to extract total RNA from the PBMCs, yielding at least 5 micrograms per sample. The percentages of naive CD45RAhigh/CD27high T cells were determined by flow cytometry on a PBMC aliquot from every donor. The sample comes from a study of blood T cells in healthy people across ages (dated by TCRdb to the mid-2010s). Context from the whole study: In model experiments, template switching captured roughly one uniquely barcoded TCR beta cDNA molecule for every two T cells. Age-related changes in TCR beta repertoire diversity were measured in the study by deep sequencing normalized with unique cDNA molecular identifiers. Four age groups were formed from the donors: young (average approximately 17 years), middle-aged (approximately 41), aged (roughly 58) and long-lived (about 80). To avoid experimental bias, donors of different ages were randomly spread across the sequencing lanes. Two additional independent replicas of 1 million unique cDNA reads from the same blood draw were analyzed for two donors (one aged 18 to 29 and one aged 80 or older).

The CDR1 and CDR2 encoded by the germline V gene are MGHRA and YSYEKL. The CDR3 runs 15 residues from the cysteine to the phenylalanine. Only CDR3 DNA remains: 45 bases, in frame from the first base. The V end gives up 5 bases and the J end 5 bases, leaving 11 bases in the junction not matched to a gene. The research as a whole found: As age increased, observed TCR beta diversity per million T cells dropped in a roughly linear way, and a significant reduction was already evident by age 40. Bulk unsorted PBMC profiling prevented conclusive comparison of naive and antigen-experienced compartments. A strong correlation was found between observed TCR beta diversity and the percentage of naive T cells measured by flow cytometry. Donor CMV infection status was unknown, potentially confounding age-related changes in expanded clonotypes. Compared with the aged group, more naive CD4+ T cells, fewer expanded clones and increased TCR diversity were shown by the long-lived group, suggesting age selection. Total diversity estimates from one million sequenced T cells were considered lower bounds and underestimates.

Library creation used 5' RACE. Sequencing was carried out with an Illumina HiSeq 2500. A second roughly 7 to 11 cycle PCR used a sample-barcoded 5' primer and a J-beta primer mix. A unique molecular identifier was introduced onto each TCR beta cDNA molecule by a template-switch 5' adaptor carrying 12 random nucleotides. Each sample yielded at least 2.5 million CDR3-containing paired-end reads. All of the RNA was converted into first-strand cDNA using the Mint cDNA synthesis kit, with a TRBC-specific oligonucleotide serving as the primer. Following uracil-DNA glycosylase treatment, a first 18-cycle PCR with universal primers M1SS and BC2_uni_R was performed on all cDNA. Under the source paper's analysis protocol: For normalization, 1 million high-quality reads, each with a distinct molecular identifier, were randomly selected from each sample. Instead of being binned into consensus sequences, reads that shared molecular identifiers were thrown out. CDR3 identification, clonotype clustering and error correction used MiTCR with a Q25 quality threshold and the strictest error-elimination algorithm. Lower-bound total TCR beta diversity was estimated with a nonparametric unseen species model using Euler transformation. TCRdb cleaned the public reads at Q25 with fastp, built clones with MiXCR and kept in-frame beta chains. Each CDR3 protein gets just one entry, which takes the most common genes and DNA from the rows behind it. What appears here as the V and J calls and clone size reflects TCRdb's work, not the paper's. The sample has about 1.5 million distinct CDR3 sequences on record, 35% to 45% of them singletons. Just over 4% of the sample goes to the ten largest clones.

The sequenced sample was blood. This TCR was recovered from a woman between 18 and 29 years old in good health. The V gene is TRBV4-1 and the J gene is TRBJ1-1, with 7 bases matching TRBD1. This receptor carries the CDR3 CASSLGGRRGTEAFF. The sequenced DNA: TGCGCCAGCAGCTTAGGGGGACGCAGGGGGACTGAAGCTTTCTTT.